This T cell receptor beta chain came from a study of blood T cells in healthy people across ages. Caucasian, healthy and from Russia, the donors were aged between about 6 and 90. PCR was performed a second time for about 7 to 11 cycles using a sample-barcoded 5' primer and a J-beta primer mix. TCRdb re-called the 5' RACE reads with MiXCR, one entry per CDR3 protein. The sample gives some 1,500,000 distinct CDR3 sequences, roughly two fifths of which show up once; over 3.5% is in the top ten. Trimming left V 3 bases short and J 0 bases short, with 3 bases between. CDR3 length: 12 residues. From germline, CDR1 is DFQATT and CDR2 SNEGSKA (reference sequence). This clonotype was recorded many times.

The chain couples TRBV20-1 to TRBJ1-5; no reliable D call. This sequence was found in a woman aged 18 to 35 in good health. The sequenced sample was blood. The CDR3 reads CSARGSNQPQHF. CDR3 nucleotide sequence: TGCAGTGCTAGGGGTAGCAATCAGCCCCAGCATTTT.